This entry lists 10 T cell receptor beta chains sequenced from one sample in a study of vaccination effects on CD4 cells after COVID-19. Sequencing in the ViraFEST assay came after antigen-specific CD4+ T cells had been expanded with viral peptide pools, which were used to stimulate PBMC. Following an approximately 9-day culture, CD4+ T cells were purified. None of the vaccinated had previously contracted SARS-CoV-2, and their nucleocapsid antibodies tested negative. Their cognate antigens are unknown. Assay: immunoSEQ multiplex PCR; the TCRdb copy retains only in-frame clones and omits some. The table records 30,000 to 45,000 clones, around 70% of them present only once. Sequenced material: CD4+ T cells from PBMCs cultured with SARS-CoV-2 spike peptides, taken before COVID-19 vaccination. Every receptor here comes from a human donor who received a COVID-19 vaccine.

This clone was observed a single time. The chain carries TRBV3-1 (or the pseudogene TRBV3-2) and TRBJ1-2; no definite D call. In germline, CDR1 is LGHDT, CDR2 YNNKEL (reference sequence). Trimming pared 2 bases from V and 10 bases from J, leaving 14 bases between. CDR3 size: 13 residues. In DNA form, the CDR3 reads TGTGCCAGCAGCCAATCTCAGGACGGGGACTACACCTTC. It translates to CASSQSQDGDYTF.

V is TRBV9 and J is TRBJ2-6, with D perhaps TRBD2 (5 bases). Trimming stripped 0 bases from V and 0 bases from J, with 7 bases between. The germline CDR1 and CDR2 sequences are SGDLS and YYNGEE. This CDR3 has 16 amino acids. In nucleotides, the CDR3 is TGTGCCAGCAGCGTAGCGGGATTCTCTGGGGCCAACGTCCTGACTTTC. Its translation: CASSVAGFSGANVLTF.

The CDR3 DNA reads TGTGCCAGTAGTATATGGGACAGGGTACACGAGCAGTACTTC. Translating it yields CASSIWDRVHEQYF. V usage is TRBV19 and J usage is TRBJ2-7, with 9 nucleotides matching TRBD1. Germline V gene data show CDR1 as LNHDA and CDR2 as SQIVND (reference sequence). The CDR3 is 14 amino acids. Trimming took 2 bases from V and 5 from J; bases not matched to a gene: 4.

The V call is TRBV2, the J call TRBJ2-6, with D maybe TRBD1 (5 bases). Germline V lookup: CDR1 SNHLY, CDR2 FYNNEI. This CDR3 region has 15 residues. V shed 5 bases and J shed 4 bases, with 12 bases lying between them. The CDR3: CASSLGVYGANVLTF. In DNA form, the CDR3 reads TGTGCCAGCAGTCTAGGGGTATACGGGGCCAACGTCCTGACTTTC.

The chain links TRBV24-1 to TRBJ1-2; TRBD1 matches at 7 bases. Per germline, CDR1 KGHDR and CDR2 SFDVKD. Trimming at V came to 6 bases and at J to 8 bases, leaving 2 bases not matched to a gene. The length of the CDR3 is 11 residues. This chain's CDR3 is CATSTGDGYTF. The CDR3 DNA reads TGTGCCACCAGTACAGGGGACGGCTACACCTTC.

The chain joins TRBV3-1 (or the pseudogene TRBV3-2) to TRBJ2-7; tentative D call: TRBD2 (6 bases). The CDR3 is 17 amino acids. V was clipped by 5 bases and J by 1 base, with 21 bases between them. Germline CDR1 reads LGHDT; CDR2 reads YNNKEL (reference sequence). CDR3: CASSELGGGARSYEQYF. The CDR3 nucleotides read TGTGCCAGCAGCGAACTTGGAGGAGGGGCTCGATCCTACGAGCAGTACTTC.

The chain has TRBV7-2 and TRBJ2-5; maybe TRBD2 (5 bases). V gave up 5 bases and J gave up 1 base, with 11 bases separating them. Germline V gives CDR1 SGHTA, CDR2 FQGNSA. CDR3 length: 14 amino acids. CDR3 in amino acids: CASSPWGAQETQYF. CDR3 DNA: TGTGCCAGCAGCCCATGGGGAGCCCAAGAGACCCAGTACTTC.

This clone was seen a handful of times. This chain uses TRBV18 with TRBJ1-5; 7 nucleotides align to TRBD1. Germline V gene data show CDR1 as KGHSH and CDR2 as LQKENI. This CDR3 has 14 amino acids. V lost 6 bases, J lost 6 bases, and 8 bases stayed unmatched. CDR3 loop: CASSRDSRTQPQHF. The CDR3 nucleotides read TGTGCCAGCTCGCGGGACAGTAGGACTCAGCCCCAGCATTTT.

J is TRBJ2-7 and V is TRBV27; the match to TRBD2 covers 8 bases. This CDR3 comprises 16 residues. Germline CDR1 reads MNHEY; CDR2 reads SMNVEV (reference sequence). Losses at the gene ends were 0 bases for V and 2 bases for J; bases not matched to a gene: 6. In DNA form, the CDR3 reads TGTGCCAGCAGTTTATCGATCACTAGCGGAGCCTACGAGCAGTACTTC. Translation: CASSLSITSGAYEQYF.

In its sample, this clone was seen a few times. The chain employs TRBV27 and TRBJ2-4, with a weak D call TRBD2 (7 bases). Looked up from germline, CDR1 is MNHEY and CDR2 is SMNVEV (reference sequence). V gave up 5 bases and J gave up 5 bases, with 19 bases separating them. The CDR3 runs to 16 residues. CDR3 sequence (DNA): TGTGCCAGCAGTCCCAGGGGTTGGGGGGGTGAAAACATTCAGTACTTC. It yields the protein CASSPRGWGGENIQYF.